The 21 T cell receptor beta chains listed next were all sequenced from one sample in a study of T cells in Graves' hyperthyroidism and ophthalmopathy. RNA transcripts yielded amplified TCR beta CDR3 regions. The TCR CDR3 first-round RT-PCR relied on the HTBI primer set. Using its own MiXCR run on the multiplex PCR reads, TCRdb lists one record per CDR3 protein. The sample consists of roughly 200,000 distinct CDR3 sequences, around 19% of them appearing once. Sequenced: blood. The receptors shown here come from a man aged 40-55 years with Graves' hyperthyroidism.

The rearrangement uses TRBV20-1 and TRBJ2-3; D possibly corresponds to TRBD2 (5 bases). Germline CDR1 and CDR2: DFQATT and SNEGSKA (reference sequence). The V end was cut by 6 bases, the J end by 3 bases, with 19 bases between. The CDR3 sequence is 15 residues long. The CDR3 bases are TGCAGTGCCCTCCGTAGTGGGAGCTTGACAGATACGCAGTATTTT. This sequence encodes CSALRSGSLTDTQYF.

This clonotype was seen many times. The V call is TRBV20-1, the J call TRBJ1-6, with a weak D call TRBD1 (5 bases). Germline loops: CDR1 DFQATT, CDR2 SNEGSKA (reference sequence). Trimming removed 3 bases at V and 10 bases at J, with 19 bases between. The CDR3 is 15 amino acids. CDR3 loop: CSASREGGAGSPLHF. Written as DNA, the CDR3 is TGCAGTGCTAGTCGGGAGGGAGGGGCTGGATCACCCCTCCACTTT.

This clonotype was recorded at least ten times. The chain recombines TRBV9 with TRBJ2-7; D not certain. V shed 0 bases and J shed 2 bases, with 9 bases lying between them. The germline V gene encodes CDR1 SGDLS and CDR2 YYNGEE. The CDR3 is made up of 14 amino acids. This CDR3 is CASSVDLGTYEQYF. CDR3 sequence (DNA): TGTGCCAGCAGCGTAGATCTCGGAACCTACGAGCAGTACTTC.

This clonotype showed up many times. The V and J genes are TRBV2 and TRBJ2-7; 8 nucleotides match TRBD1. The germline V gene encodes CDR1 SNHLY and CDR2 FYNNEI. The junction had 9 bases not matched to a gene; V was cut back by 5 bases and J by 6 bases. This CDR3 has 14 amino acids. Written as DNA, the CDR3 is TGTGCCAGCAGTCGAACTCGACAGGGGTTCGAGCAGTACTTC. Its translation is CASSRTRQGFEQYF.

This clonotype has a count of ten or more. This chain uses TRBV5-8 with TRBJ2-7, with 7 positions matching TRBD1. With 4 bases clipped from V and 0 bases from J, the junction kept 4 bases outside the gene matches. CDR3 length equals 14 residues. Germline V gene data show CDR1 as SGHTS and CDR2 as YDEGEE. The CDR3: CASSTRDSSYEQYF. CDR3 sequence (DNA): TGTGCCAGCAGCACCCGGGACAGCTCCTACGAGCAGTACTTC.

CDR3 amino acids: CASSLAWGSSGELFF. In DNA, the CDR3 is TGTGCCAGCAGTTTAGCTTGGGGGTCTAGCGGGGAGCTGTTTTTT. The chain combines TRBV28 with TRBJ2-2; perhaps D is TRBD1 or TRBD2 (5 bases each). V was clipped by 2 bases and J by 7 bases, with 14 bases between them. The CDR3 is 15 amino acids. CDR1 is MDHEN, CDR2 SYDVKM, per germline.

This clonotype occurred many times. The chain links TRBV29-1 to TRBJ2-3, with 9 bases matching TRBD1. Germline CDR1 is SQVTM and CDR2 is ANQGSEA. The CDR3 length is 13 residues. V lost 8 bases, J lost 2 bases, and 5 bases stayed unmatched. The CDR3 nucleotides are TGCAGCTTAAGGGACAGGGTCACAGATACGCAGTATTTT. Translated, it gives CSLRDRVTDTQYF.

There are a few counts of this clonotype. V is TRBV18 and J is TRBJ1-6; tentatively, D is TRBD1 (6 bases). Trimming took 3 bases from V and 4 from J, leaving 7 bases between them. CDR1 KGHSH and CDR2 LQKENI come from the germline V gene. The CDR3 length is 14 residues. CDR3 DNA: TGTGCCAGCTCACCGCAGGGGTATAATTCACCCCTCCACTTT. Residues: CASSPQGYNSPLHF. The full variable domain, with the rest looked up from reference TRBV18 and TRBJ1-6, is NAGVMQNPRHLVRRRGQEARLRCSPMKGHSHVYWYRQLPEEGLKFMVYLQKENIIDESGMPKERFSAEFPKEGPSILRIQQVVRGDSAAYFCASSPQGYNSPLHFGNGTRLTVT.

This clonotype was seen many times. The V and J genes are TRBV7-2 and TRBJ2-7; the match to TRBD2 covers 15 bases. The CDR3 sequence is 16 residues long. The germline CDR1 and CDR2 sequences are SGHTA and FQGNSA. J lost 7 bases, V lost 0 bases, and 4 bases had no gene match. The CDR3, as DNA: TGTGCCAGCAGCTTAGCGGTAGGACTAGCGGGGGGGGAGCAGTACTTC. This encodes CASSLAVGLAGGEQYF.

This clonotype showed up just a few times. V is TRBV5-1 and J is TRBJ2-7, with a possible D match to TRBD1 (6 bases). Germline assignment: CDR1 SGHRS and CDR2 YFSETQ. Trimming took off 5 bases at V and 2 bases at J, with 14 bases between the two ends. The length of the CDR3 is 14 residues. CDR3 loop: CASSQGTTTYEQYF. CDR3 DNA sequence: TGCGCCAGCAGTCAAGGGACAACTACCTACGAGCAGTACTTC.

In its sample, this clonotype was seen a few times. The chain has TRBV6-2 or TRBV6-3 and TRBJ1-2; D uncertain. Trimming removed 0 bases at V and 9 bases at J, with 8 bases between. Germline loops: CDR1 MNHEY, CDR2 SVGEGT. The CDR3 runs 12 residues. The chain's CDR3 is CASSYSDGSYTF. The CDR3 DNA reads as TGTGCCAGCAGTTACTCGGACGGCAGCTACACCTTC.

The chain recombines TRBV5-1 with TRBJ1-4, with 8 nucleotides matching TRBD1. J lost 7 bases, V lost 4 bases, and 15 bases had no gene match. Germline assignment: CDR1 SGHRS and CDR2 YFSETQ. The CDR3 contains 17 residues. CDR3 DNA: TGCGCCAGCAGCCCACTAGGGACAGGCCGGGGTGGTGAAAAACTGTTTTTT. Residues: CASSPLGTGRGGEKLFF. Using reference TRBV5-1 and TRBJ1-4 for the parts outside the CDR3, the full variable domain is KAGVTQTPRYLIKTRGQQVTLSCSPISGHRSVSWYQQTPGQGLQFLFEYFSETQRNKGNFPGRFSGRQFSNSRSEMNVSTLELGDSALYLCASSPLGTGRGGEKLFFGSGTQLSVL.

The rearrangement links TRBV14 to TRBJ1-3, with TRBD1 identical over 7 bases. Germline-derived CDR1 and CDR2 are SGHDN and FVKESK. CDR3 length: 18 residues. The V and J ends lost 4 bases and 0 bases, in that order; junction bases with no gene match: 12. The CDR3: CASSRLVGQTSSGNTIYF. In DNA form, the CDR3 reads TGTGCCAGCAGCCGACTCGTGGGACAGACAAGCTCTGGAAACACCATATATTTT. The full variable domain, rest sourced from reference TRBV14 and TRBJ1-3, is EAGVTQFPSHSVIEKGQTVTLRCDPISGHDNLYWYRRVMGKEIKFLLHFVKESKQDESGMPNNRFLAERTGGTYSTLKVQPAELEDSGVYFCASSRLVGQTSSGNTIYFGEGSWLTVV.

Concerning this clonotype itself: With a much larger clone just one base away, this may be a read error. This sequence joins TRBV3-1 and TRBJ1-2; D is ambiguous. V dropped 5 bases and J dropped 8 bases, with 21 bases sitting between them. The CDR3 is 15 amino acids. Germline lookup yields CDR1 LGHDT and CDR2 YNNKEL (reference sequence). DNA for the CDR3: TGTGCCAGCAGCTACGACATTCTCTCAGGTCGCGGCTACACCTTC. Its translation: CASSYDILSGRGYTF.

Ten or more counts support this clonotype. The chain links TRBV13 to TRBJ1-1, with no clear D. This CDR3 has 18 amino acids. The germline gives CDR1 PRHDT, CDR2 FYEKMQ (reference sequence). Trimming left V 1 base short and J 0 bases short, with 18 bases between. CDR3 DNA sequence: TGTGCCAGCAGCTTAGTTAGACTGGTGGGCAGATTGAACACTGAAGCTTTCTTT. It encodes CASSLVRLVGRLNTEAFF.

This clonotype was observed at least ten times. This chain uses TRBV29-1 with TRBJ1-1; D unclear. The CDR3 consists of 13 residues. CDR1 and CDR2 (germline): SQVTM, ANQGSEA. The V gene lost 4 bases and the J gene lost 1 base, with 10 bases spanning the gap. CDR3 DNA: TGCAGCGTTGTGGCCAGGCAGAACACTGAAGCTTTCTTT. It yields the protein CSVVARQNTEAFF.

This clonotype was seen many times. The chain combines TRBV3-1 with TRBJ2-7; D gene uncertain. The germline V gene has CDR1 LGHDT and CDR2 YNNKEL (reference sequence). Trimming stripped 3 bases from V and 0 bases from J, with 6 bases between. There are 13 residues in the CDR3. The CDR3 DNA follows: TGTGCCAGCAGCCAGCGCGGCTCCTACGAGCAGTACTTC. Protein sequence: CASSQRGSYEQYF.

This clonotype was counted a few times. The chain uses TRBV7-2 and TRBJ1-3; 7 nucleotides match TRBD1. The ends lost 4 bases at V and 4 bases at J; junction bases unmatched: 4. CDR1 and CDR2 (germline): SGHTA, FQGNSA. The CDR3 contains 14 residues. CDR3 coding DNA: TGTGCCAGCAGCTCCCCAGGGGGGGGAAACACCATATATTTT. The encoded protein is CASSSPGGGNTIYF.

This clonotype has just a few counts. This chain links TRBV20-1 with TRBJ2-5; D is possibly TRBD1 or TRBD2 (5 bases each). This CDR3 contains 14 residues. Germline CDR1 DFQATT, CDR2 SNEGSKA (reference sequence). Deletions cut 5 bases from V and 3 bases from J, with 16 bases between. CDR3 residues: CSAPGRQIKETQYF. CDR3 bases: TGCAGTGCTCCGGGGCGGCAGATCAAAGAGACCCAGTACTTC.

This clonotype showed up many times. This chain connects TRBV18 to TRBJ2-5; 8 nucleotides match TRBD1. The CDR3 runs to 13 residues. J lost 2 bases, V lost 7 bases, and 3 bases had no gene match. The germline gives CDR1 KGHSH, CDR2 LQKENI. The CDR3 spells CASLGTGQETQYF. CDR3 bases: TGTGCCAGCTTAGGGACAGGACAAGAGACCCAGTACTTC.

This clonotype was counted many times. CDR3 region: CASSSGLNTDTQYF. The DNA for the CDR3 is TGTGCCAGCAGCTCGGGCCTGAACACAGATACGCAGTATTTT. This chain links TRBV7-2 with TRBJ2-3; no firm D call. Germline V gene lookup returns CDR1 SGHTA and CDR2 FQGNSA. The V and J ends lost 4 bases and 2 bases respectively, with 10 bases between them. CDR3 size: 14 residues.